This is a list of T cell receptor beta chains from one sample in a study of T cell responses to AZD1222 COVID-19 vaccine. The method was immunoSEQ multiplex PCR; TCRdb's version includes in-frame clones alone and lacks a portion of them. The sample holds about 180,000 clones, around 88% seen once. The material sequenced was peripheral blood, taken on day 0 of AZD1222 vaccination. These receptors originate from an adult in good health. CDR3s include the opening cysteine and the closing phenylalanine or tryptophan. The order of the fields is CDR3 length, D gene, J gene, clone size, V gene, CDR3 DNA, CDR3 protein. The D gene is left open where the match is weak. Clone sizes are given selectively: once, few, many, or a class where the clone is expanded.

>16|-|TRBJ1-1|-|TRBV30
TGTGCCTGGAGTGGGACATACACAAGGGGGGACACTGAAGCTTTCTTT
CAWSGTYTRGDTEAFF
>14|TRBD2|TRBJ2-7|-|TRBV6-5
TGTGCCAGCAGACACACTAGCGGAGCTTACGAGCAGTACTTC
CASRHTSGAYEQYF
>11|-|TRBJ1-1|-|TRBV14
TGTGCCAGCAGCCCTGGCGGTACGGCTTTCTTT
CASSPGGTAFF
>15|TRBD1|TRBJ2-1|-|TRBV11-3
TGTGCCAGCAGCTTAGAGGACAGGGGGGACAATGAGCAGTTCTTC
CASSLEDRGDNEQFF
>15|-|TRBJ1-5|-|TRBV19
TGTGCCAGTAGCGTCACCGGGGGGTCCAATCAGCCCCAGCATTTT
CASSVTGGSNQPQHF
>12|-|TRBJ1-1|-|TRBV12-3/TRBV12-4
TGTGCCAGCAGTGCCCTTAACACTGAAGCTTTCTTT
CASSALNTEAFF
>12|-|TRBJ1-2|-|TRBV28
TGTGCCCGACACCGATCGGGCTATGGCTACACCTTC
CARHRSGYGYTF
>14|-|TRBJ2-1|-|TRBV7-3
TGTGCCAGCAGCTTGGATCCTGGGGTGCGGGAGCAGTTCTTC
CASSLDPGVREQFF
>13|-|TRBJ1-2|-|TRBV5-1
TGCGCCAGCAGCTTAGAACAGGGCTATGGCTACACCTTC
CASSLEQGYGYTF
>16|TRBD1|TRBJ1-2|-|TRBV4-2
TGTGCCAGCAGCCAAGGAAGGGACAGAAGTCGCTCTGGCTACACCTTC
CASSQGRDRSRSGYTF
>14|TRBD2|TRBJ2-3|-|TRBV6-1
TGTGCCAGCAGTGAAGTTTGGGGGGGAGATACGCAGTATTTT
CASSEVWGGDTQYF
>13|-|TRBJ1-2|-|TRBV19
TGTGCCAGTAGCGCACAGGGCCCAAACGGCTACACCTTC
CASSAQGPNGYTF
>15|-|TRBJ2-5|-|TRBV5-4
TGTGCCAGCAGCCGGGACCAAGGAGGGGAAGAGACCCAGTACTTC
CASSRDQGGEETQYF
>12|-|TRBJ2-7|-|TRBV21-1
TGTGCCAGCCTTATGGTCCCATACGAGCAGTACTTC
CASLMVPYEQYF
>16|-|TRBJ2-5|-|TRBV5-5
TGTGCCAGCAGCCCCCTGCCCGGGCTGGGGCAAGAGACCCAGTACTTC
CASSPLPGLGQETQYF
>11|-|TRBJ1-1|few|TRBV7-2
TGTGCCAGCGTGGGTCTTTATGAAGCTTTCTTT
CASVGLYEAFF
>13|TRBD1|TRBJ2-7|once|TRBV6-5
TGTGCCAGCAGGCGGACAGGGGCCTACGAGCAGTACTTC
CASRRTGAYEQYF
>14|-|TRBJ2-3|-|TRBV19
TGTGCCAGTAGTATCCGACAGATCACAGATACGCAGTATTTT
CASSIRQITDTQYF
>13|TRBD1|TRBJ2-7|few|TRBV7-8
TGTGCCAGCAGTGGGACAGGGGCCTACGAGCAGTACTTC
CASSGTGAYEQYF
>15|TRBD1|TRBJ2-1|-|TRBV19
TGTGCCAGTAGCTCAGGGGGCCGCAGCTACAATGAGCAGTTCTTC
CASSSGGRSYNEQFF
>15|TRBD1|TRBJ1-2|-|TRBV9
TGTGCCAGCAGCGCCGCGACAGGGTCATTTGGCGGCTACACCTTC
CASSAATGSFGGYTF
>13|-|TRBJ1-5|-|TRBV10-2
TGCGCCAGCTGCAGGGAACGGGATCAGCCCCAGCATTTT
CASCRERDQPQHF
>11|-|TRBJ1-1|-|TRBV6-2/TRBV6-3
TGTGCCAGCAGTAGAATTACTGAAGCTTTCTTT
CASSRITEAFF
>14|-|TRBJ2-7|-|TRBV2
TGTGCCAGCAGTGGATACAGGGACTCCTACGAGCAGTACTTC
CASSGYRDSYEQYF
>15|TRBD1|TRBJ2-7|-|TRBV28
TGTGCCAGCAGTTTCCCGCGGACAGGATGGGACGAGCAGTACTTC
CASSFPRTGWDEQYF
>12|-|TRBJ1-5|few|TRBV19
TGTGCCAGTAGTATTTTGGGTCAGCCCCAGCATTTT
CASSILGQPQHF
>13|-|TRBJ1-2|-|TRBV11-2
TGTGCCAGCAGGAAACACGGAAACTATGGCTACACCTTC
CASRKHGNYGYTF
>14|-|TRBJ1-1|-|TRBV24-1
TGTGCCACCAGTGATTCGGAGTATGGTGCTGAAGCTTTCTTT
CATSDSEYGAEAFF
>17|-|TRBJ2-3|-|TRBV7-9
TGTGCCAGCAGCTTAAGTTGGTACGACCTGAGCACAGATACGCAGTATTTT
CASSLSWYDLSTDTQYF
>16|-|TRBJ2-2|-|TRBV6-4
TGTGCCAGCAGCTATGAAGGGAGTTCGAACACCGGGGAGCTGTTTTTT
CASSYEGSSNTGELFF
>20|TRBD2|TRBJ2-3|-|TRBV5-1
TGCGCCAGCAGCTTGCCCCTGGGGCTAGCGGGGGTACCTAGCACAGATACGCAGTATTTT
CASSLPLGLAGVPSTDTQYF
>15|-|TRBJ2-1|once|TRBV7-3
TGTGCCAGCAGCTTAAATACCCGAGGGGCCAATGAGCAGTTCTTC
CASSLNTRGANEQFF
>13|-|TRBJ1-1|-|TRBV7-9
TGTGCCAGCAGCTTAGACGTTAACACTGAAGCTTTCTTT
CASSLDVNTEAFF
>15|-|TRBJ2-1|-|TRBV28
TGTGCCAGCAGTTTGGTGCGGGGTACAGGGAATGAGCAGTTCTTC
CASSLVRGTGNEQFF
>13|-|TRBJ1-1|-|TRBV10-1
TGCGCCAGCAGCCCCGGGGTGAACACTGAAGCTTTCTTT
CASSPGVNTEAFF
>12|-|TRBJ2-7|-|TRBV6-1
TGTGCCAGCACTCCTGGCGGGGTCGAGCAGTACTTC
CASTPGGVEQYF
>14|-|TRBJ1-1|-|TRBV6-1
TGTGCCAGCTGCCCAGAGGGAGGGCACACTGAAGCTTTCTTT
CASCPEGGHTEAFF
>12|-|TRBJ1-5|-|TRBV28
TGTGCCAGCAGTCTACAGGGTGAGCCCCAGCATTTT
CASSLQGEPQHF
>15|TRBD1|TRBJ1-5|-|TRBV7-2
TGTGCCAGCAGCTTAGGGGGACAGGGGAATCAGCCCCAGCATTTT
CASSLGGQGNQPQHF
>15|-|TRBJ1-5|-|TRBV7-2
TGTGCCAGCAGCTTATCCAGGGGAAGCAATCAGCCCCAGCATTTT
CASSLSRGSNQPQHF
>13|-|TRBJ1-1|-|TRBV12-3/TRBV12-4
TGTGCCAGCAGTCGGACCCGGGACACTGAAGCTTTCTTT
CASSRTRDTEAFF
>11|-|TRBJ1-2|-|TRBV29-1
TGCAGCGTTAGGGTGAACTATGGCTACACCTTC
CSVRVNYGYTF
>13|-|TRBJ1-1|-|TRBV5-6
TGTGCCAGCAGCTTGTGGTCAAACACTGAAGCTTTCTTT
CASSLWSNTEAFF
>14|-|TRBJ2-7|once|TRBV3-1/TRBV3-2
TGTGCCAGCAGCCGCCCCGGCGGGCCTCGGGAGCAGTACTTC
CASSRPGGPREQYF
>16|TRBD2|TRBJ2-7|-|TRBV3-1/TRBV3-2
TGTGCCAGCACCTTCGGGGAGGGATATTCGCCCTACGAGCAGTACTTC
CASTFGEGYSPYEQYF
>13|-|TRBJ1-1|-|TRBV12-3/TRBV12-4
TGTGCCAGCAGTGTCCGGAGGGACACTGAAGCTTTCTTT
CASSVRRDTEAFF
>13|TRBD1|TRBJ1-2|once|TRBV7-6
TGTGCCAGCAGCCCGGGACAGAACTATGGCTACACCTTC
CASSPGQNYGYTF
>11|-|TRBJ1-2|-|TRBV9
TGTGCCAGCAGCGTAGGACTAGATTACACCTTC
CASSVGLDYTF
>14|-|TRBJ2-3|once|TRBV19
TGTGCCAGTAACTCCTTTGGGGGAGGAGATACGCAGTATTTT
CASNSFGGGDTQYF
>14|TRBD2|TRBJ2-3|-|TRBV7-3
TGTGCCAGCAGCTTAGGGACTAGCATAGATACGCAGTATTTT
CASSLGTSIDTQYF
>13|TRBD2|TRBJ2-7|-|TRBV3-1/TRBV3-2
TGTGCCAGCAGCCAAGGCGGGACTAGCCTGCAGTACTTC
CASSQGGTSLQYF
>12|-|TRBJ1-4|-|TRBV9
TGTGCCAGCAGGGGGGACGGGGAAAAACTGTTTTTT
CASRGDGEKLFF
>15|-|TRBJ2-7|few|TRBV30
TGTGCCTGGAGTGTACTCGGGGACCTCTCCTACGAGCAGTACTTC
CAWSVLGDLSYEQYF